The entry that follows covers one TCR beta chain sequence. This sample is drawn from a study of T-cell memory formation after mild COVID-19. The CDR3 runs to 15 residues. Germline assignment: CDR1 SNHLY and CDR2 FYNNEI. V lost 3 bases and J lost 3, with 12 bases in between. TCRdb re-called the 5' RACE reads with MiXCR, one entry per CDR3 protein. Of more than 350,000 distinct CDR3 sequences listed, about 17% are singletons. Sequenced material: PBMCs or a T cell subset sorted from them (not recorded which). This chain uses TRBV2 with TRBJ1-5; a possible D gene is TRBD1 (6 bases). The sequence was obtained from a man aged 18 to 35 who had mild COVID-19 (a few samples of this study predate the infection). Cell type and time point are not known. CDR3 loop: CASSDPTGSNQPQHF. DNA of the CDR3: TGTGCCAGCAGTGATCCAACAGGGTCCAATCAGCCCCAGCATTTT.